This T cell receptor (beta chain) was retrieved from a study of T-cell reconstitution after alpha-beta-depleted transplantation in children. Unique molecular identifiers were incorporated when the TCRbeta library was constructed. TCRdb processed the PCR reads anew with MiXCR; each CDR3 protein has one entry. The table shows roughly 310,000 distinct CDR3 sequences, with approximately 23% occurring only once. This clonotype appeared once. What it binds is unknown. General study findings and limits: Several patients had high TCRbeta diversity at day 60; it came from surviving recipient T cells and thymic progenitors. A year had passed since transplant, and T-cell counts and diversity by then came mostly from newly produced T cells. Reported findings indicate that, about two months after transplant, alpha-beta T cells came from several hundred expanded clones, which were derived from non-depleted graft cells.

The sequencing here drew on PBMCs, mostly from graft donor cells, taken 180 days after TCRalphabeta/CD19-depleted stem cell transplant. The origin of this receptor is a male patient between 5 and 17 years old who had a stem cell transplant for acute lymphoblastic leukemia, so the T cells may come from the graft donor.

The CDR3 region is CASSLWAAPKNIQYF. For the CDR3, the DNA is TGTGCCAGCAGCTTGTGGGCAGCGCCGAAAAACATTCAGTACTTC. The chain recombines TRBV5-6 with TRBJ2-4; D remains ambiguous. Germline V lookup: CDR1 SGHDT, CDR2 YYEEEE. The CDR3 runs 15 residues. Trimming took 1 base from V and 4 from J, leaving 12 bases between them. The full variable domain, in which reference TRBV5-6 and TRBJ2-4 provide the parts outside the CDR3, is DAGVTQSPTHLIKTRGQQVTLRCSPKSGHDTVSWYQQALGQGPQFIFQYYEEEERQRGNFPDRFSGHQFPNYSSELNVNALLLGDSALYLCASSLWAAPKNIQYFGAGTRLSVL.